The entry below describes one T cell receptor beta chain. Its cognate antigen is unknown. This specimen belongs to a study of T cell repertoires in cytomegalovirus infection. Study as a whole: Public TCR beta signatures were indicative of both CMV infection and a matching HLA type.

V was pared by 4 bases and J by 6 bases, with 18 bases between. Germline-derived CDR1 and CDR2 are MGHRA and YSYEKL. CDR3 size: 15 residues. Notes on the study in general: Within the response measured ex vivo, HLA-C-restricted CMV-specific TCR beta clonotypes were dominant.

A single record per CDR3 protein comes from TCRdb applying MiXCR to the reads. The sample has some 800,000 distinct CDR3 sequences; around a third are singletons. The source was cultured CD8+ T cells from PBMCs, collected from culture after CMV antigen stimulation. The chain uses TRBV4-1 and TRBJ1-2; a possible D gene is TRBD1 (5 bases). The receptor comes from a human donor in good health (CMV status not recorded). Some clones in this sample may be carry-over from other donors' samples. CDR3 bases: TGCGCCAGCAGCCGAGAGAGCGGGACTGTGAATGGCTACACCTTC. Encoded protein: CASSRESGTVNGYTF.